The 5 T cell receptor beta chains below all came from one sample that was sequenced in a study of cytotoxic CD8 clonotypes in ibrutinib-treated CLL. TCRdb's copy holds only in-frame clones and misses some; the assay was immunoSEQ multiplex PCR. Of some 300,000 clones listed, around four fifths were seen once; the top ten hold under 8.5%. The input for sequencing was PBMCs, taken before ibrutinib treatment. The receptors originated from a human donor with chronic lymphocytic leukemia.

The chain's CDR3 is CASSIRTGGLDTQYF. CDR3 nucleotides: TGCGCCAGCAGCATACGGACAGGGGGCCTCGATACGCAGTATTTT. The chain uses TRBV5-1 and TRBJ2-3; 11 nucleotides line up with TRBD1. Trimming at V came to 4 bases and at J to 6 bases, leaving 7 bases not matched to a gene. Germline V lookup: CDR1 SGHRS, CDR2 YFSETQ. This CDR3 spans 15 amino acids.

The J gene is TRBJ2-3, the V gene TRBV9, with 10 bases lining up with TRBD2. V shed 3 bases, J shed 5 bases, and the junction held 6 bases outside the gene matches. This CDR3 is 15 amino acids long. CDR1 is SGDLS, CDR2 YYNGEE, per germline. CDR3 nucleotide sequence: TGTGCCAGCAGCGAGACTAGCGGGTTGAGAGATACGCAGTATTTT. As protein: CASSETSGLRDTQYF.

The sample holds a few counts of this clone. The CDR3 nucleotides read TGTGCCAGCAGCACCGGGACACCGGCAGGGAACACCATATATTTT. As protein: CASSTGTPAGNTIYF. The rearrangement uses TRBV5-4 and TRBJ1-3; TRBD1 might be the D (6 bases). This CDR3 is built from 15 residues. Per germline, CDR1 SGHNT and CDR2 YYREEE (reference sequence). V was shortened by 4 bases and J by 7 bases, with 18 bases between the two germline ends.

The chain carries TRBV9 and TRBJ1-2; possibly TRBD1 for D (5 bases). Trimming shortened V by 0 bases and J by 4 bases, and 16 bases separated the two germline ends. The CDR3 sequence is 16 residues long. CDR1 and CDR2 (germline): SGDLS, YYNGEE. The CDR3 reads CASSVGPFTGGYGYTF. The CDR3 bases are TGTGCCAGCAGCGTAGGCCCTTTCACGGGGGGCTATGGCTACACCTTC.

The rearrangement joins TRBV21-1 to TRBJ2-3; no check of the table's D call, TRBD1, against the DNA was made. TRBV21-1 is labeled a pseudogene. The CDR3 is 17 amino acids. CDR3 coding DNA: TGTGCCAGCAGAGAGCGACAGGGTCATTACTGCACAGATACGCAGTATTTT. Protein sequence: CASRERQGHYCTDTQYF.